This T cell receptor (beta chain) was sequenced during a study of Ad26.COV2.S vaccination and SARS-CoV-2 variants. Findings of the study overall: Once vaccination had occurred, spike-specific CD8+ and CD4+ T cell responses reportedly showed substantial breadth. Placebo and vaccine recipients had non-spike TCR breadth that was similar.

Comment on this clone: The target antigen is unknown.

The treatment was: 15 to 20 received Ad26.COV2.S at low or high dose, single or two shots; a few received placebo; per-sample allocation not given. Sampling happened 63 days after the first vaccine or placebo injection. The administered vaccine (an Ad26 vector) expressed Wuhan-strain SARS-CoV-2 spike. Produced via immunoSEQ multiplex PCR; TCRdb's table is partial and in-frame only. This table holds roughly 700,000 clones, approximately 88% found once. The junction had 6 bases not matched to a gene; V was cut back by 0 bases and J by 4 bases. The germline gives CDR1 MNHEY, CDR2 SMNVEV (reference sequence). This CDR3 has 17 residues.

The TCR was taken from a person between 18 and 65 years old who received the Ad26.COV2.S COVID-19 vaccine or a placebo. Sequencing used peripheral blood, obtained in a trial of Ad26.COV2.S vaccine versus placebo. The V call is TRBV27, the J call TRBJ2-1, with TRBD2 matching 10 bases. CDR3 in amino acids: CASSLSLLAGAYNEQFF. For the CDR3, the DNA is TGTGCCAGCAGTTTATCCCTGCTAGCGGGGGCATACAATGAGCAGTTCTTC.